This T cell receptor beta chain was profiled in a study of control samples from healthy donors and cancer patients. V gave up 3 bases and J gave up 4 bases, with 21 bases separating them. The CDR3 spans 16 residues. CDR1 GTSNPN and CDR2 SVGIG come from the germline V gene (reference sequence). Generated by immunoSEQ multiplex PCR, the TCRdb table keeps only in-frame clones and is missing some. Counted here are fewer than 200,000 clones, over 90% occurring once; the ten biggest clones make up 1%. V and J are TRBV30 and TRBJ2-5, with a possible D match to TRBD1 (6 bases). The specimen sequenced was blood. The receptor comes from a young woman in good health. The CDR3 spells CAWREQGYGSGETQYF. The CDR3 DNA reads as TGTGCCTGGAGGGAACAGGGATACGGATCTGGAGAGACCCAGTACTTC. Full variable domain (missing parts from reference TRBV30 and TRBJ2-5): SQTIHQWPATLVQPVGSPLSLECTVEGTSNPNLYWYRQAAGRGLQLLFYSVGIGQISSEVPQNLSASRPQDRQFILSSKKLLLSDSGFYLCAWREQGYGSGETQYFGPGTRLLVL.